In this sample, the clone carrying this TCR beta chain turned up a few times. This sample stems from a study of T-cell reconstitution after alpha-beta-depleted transplantation in children. This CDR3 is built from 13 residues. CDR1 is SQVTM and CDR2 is ANQGSEA in the germline V gene. J was trimmed by 7 bases and V by 7 bases; bases with no gene match: 11. As it was prepared, the TCRbeta library received unique molecular identifiers. TCRdb itself ran the PCR reads through MiXCR, one entry per CDR3 protein. Of roughly 500,000 distinct CDR3 sequences listed, around a third are singletons. This sequence joins TRBV29-1 and TRBJ1-2, with 8 bases identical to TRBD1. Sequenced here: PBMCs from the stem cell graft donor, sampled from the stem cell graft. The TCR sequence derives from a human donor who donated a stem cell graft to a child with aplastic anemia. CDR3 in DNA: TGCAGCGCAGAACATGGGGACAGGCCTGGCTACACCTTC. Translation: CSAEHGDRPGYTF.